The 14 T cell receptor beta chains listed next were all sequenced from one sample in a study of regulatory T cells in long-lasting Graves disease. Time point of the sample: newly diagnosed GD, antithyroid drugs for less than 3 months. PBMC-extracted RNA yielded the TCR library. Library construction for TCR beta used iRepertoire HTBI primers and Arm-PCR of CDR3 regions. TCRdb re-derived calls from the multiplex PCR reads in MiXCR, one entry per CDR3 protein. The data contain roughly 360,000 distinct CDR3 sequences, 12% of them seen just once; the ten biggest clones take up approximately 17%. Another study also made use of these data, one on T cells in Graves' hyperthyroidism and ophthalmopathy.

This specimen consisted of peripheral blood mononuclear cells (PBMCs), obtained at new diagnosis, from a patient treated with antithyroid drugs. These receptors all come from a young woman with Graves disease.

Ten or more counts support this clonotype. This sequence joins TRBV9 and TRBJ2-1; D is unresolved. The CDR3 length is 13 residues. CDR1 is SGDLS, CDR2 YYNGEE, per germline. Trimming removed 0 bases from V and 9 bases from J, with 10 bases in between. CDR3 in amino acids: CASSVAPGLEQFF. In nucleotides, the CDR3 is TGTGCCAGCAGCGTAGCTCCGGGTCTTGAGCAGTTCTTC. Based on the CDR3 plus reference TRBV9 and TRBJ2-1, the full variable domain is DSGVTQTPKHLITATGQRVTLRCSPRSGDLSVYWYQQSLDQGLQFLIQYYNGEERAKGNILERFSAQQFPDLHSELNLSSLELGDSALYFCASSVAPGLEQFFGPGTRLTVL.

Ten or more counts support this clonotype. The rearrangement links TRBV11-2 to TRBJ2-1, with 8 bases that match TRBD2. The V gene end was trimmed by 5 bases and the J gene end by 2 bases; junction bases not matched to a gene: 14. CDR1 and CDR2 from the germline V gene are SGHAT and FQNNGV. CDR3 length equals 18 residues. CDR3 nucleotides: TGTGCCAGCAGCGCGGGCGACCTAGCGGGTCGGACCTACAATGAGCAGTTCTTC. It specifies CASSAGDLAGRTYNEQFF.

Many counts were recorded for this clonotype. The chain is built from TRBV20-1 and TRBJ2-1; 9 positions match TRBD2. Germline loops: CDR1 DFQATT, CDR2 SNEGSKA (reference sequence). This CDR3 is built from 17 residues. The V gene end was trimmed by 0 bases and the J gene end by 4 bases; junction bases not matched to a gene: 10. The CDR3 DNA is TGCAGTGCTAGAGATCCGACAGCTAGCGGGAAGTACAATGAGCAGTTCTTC. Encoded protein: CSARDPTASGKYNEQFF.

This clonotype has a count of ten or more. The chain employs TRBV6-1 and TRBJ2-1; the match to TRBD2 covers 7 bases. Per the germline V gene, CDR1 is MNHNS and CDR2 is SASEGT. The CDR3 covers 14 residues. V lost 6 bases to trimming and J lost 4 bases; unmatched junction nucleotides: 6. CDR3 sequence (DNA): TGTGCCAGCAGCTTGACTAGCTTATACAATGAGCAGTTCTTC. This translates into CASSLTSLYNEQFF.

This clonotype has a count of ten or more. In DNA, the CDR3 is TGTGCCAGCAGCCTAACAACAGGGCAACAATACAATGAGCAGTTCTTC. The encoded protein is CASSLTTGQQYNEQFF. The chain combines TRBV13 with TRBJ2-1; tentatively, D is TRBD1 (6 bases). The CDR3 consists of 16 residues. Per the germline V gene, CDR1 is PRHDT and CDR2 is FYEKMQ (reference sequence). Trimming removed 5 bases from V and 4 bases from J, with 18 bases in between.

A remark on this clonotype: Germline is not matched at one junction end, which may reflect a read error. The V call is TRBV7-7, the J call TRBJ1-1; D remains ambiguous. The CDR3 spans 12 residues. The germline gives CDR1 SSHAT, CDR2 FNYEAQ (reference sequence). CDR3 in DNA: TGTGCTAGCAGCTTAGCATTCATGGTAGCTTTCTTT. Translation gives CASSLAFMVAFF.

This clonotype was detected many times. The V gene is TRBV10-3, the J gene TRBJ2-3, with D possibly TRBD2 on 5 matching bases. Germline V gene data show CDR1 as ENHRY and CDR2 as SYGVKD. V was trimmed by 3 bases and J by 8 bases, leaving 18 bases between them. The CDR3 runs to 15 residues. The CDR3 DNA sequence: TGTGCCATCAGTGACCAACTAGAAAGCTACCCTACGCAGTATTTT. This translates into CAISDQLESYPTQYF.

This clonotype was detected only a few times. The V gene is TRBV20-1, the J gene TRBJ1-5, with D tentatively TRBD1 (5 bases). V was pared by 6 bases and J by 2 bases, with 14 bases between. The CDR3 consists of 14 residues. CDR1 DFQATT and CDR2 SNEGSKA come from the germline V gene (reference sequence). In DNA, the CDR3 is TGCAGTGCCGCCGGAGGGGTTGGCAATCAGCCCCAGCATTTT. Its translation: CSAAGGVGNQPQHF.

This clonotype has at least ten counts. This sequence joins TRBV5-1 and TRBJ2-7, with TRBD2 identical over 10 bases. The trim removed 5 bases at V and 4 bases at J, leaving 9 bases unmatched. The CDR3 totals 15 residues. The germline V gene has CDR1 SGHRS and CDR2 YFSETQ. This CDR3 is CASRPRGTSEYEQYF. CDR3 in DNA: TGCGCCAGCAGGCCCCGGGGGACTAGCGAATACGAGCAGTACTTC.

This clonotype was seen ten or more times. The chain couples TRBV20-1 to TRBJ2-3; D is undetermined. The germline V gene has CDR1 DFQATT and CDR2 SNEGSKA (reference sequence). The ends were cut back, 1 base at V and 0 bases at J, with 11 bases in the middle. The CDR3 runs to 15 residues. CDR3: CSARVPFTSTDTQYF. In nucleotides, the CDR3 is TGCAGTGCTAGAGTGCCTTTTACTAGCACAGATACGCAGTATTTT.

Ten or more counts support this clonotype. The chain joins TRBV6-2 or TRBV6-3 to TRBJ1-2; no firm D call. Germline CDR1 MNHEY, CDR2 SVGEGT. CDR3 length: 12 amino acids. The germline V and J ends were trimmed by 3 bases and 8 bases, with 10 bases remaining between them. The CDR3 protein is CASSYIGGGYTF. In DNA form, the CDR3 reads TGTGCCAGCAGTTATATAGGTGGAGGCTACACCTTC.

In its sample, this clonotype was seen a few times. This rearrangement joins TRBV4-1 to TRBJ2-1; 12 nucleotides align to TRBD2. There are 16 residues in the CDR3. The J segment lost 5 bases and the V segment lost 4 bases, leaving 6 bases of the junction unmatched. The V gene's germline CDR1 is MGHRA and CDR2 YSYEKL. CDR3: CASSRSGLAGNNEQFF. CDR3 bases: TGCGCCAGCAGCCGATCCGGACTAGCGGGGAACAATGAGCAGTTCTTC.

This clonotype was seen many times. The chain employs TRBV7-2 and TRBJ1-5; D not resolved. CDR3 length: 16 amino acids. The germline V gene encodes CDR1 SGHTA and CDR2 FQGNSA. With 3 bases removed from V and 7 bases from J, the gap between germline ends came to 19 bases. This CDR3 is CASSFSGRVYDQPQHF. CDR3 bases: TGTGCCAGCAGCTTTAGTGGAAGGGTTTACGACCAGCCCCAGCATTTT.

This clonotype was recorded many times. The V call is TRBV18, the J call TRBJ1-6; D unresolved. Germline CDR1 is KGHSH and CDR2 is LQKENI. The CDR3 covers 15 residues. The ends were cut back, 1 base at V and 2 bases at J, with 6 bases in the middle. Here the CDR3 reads CASSPLRTYNSPLHF. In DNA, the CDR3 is TGTGCCAGCTCACCACTCAGGACCTATAATTCACCCCTCCACTTT.